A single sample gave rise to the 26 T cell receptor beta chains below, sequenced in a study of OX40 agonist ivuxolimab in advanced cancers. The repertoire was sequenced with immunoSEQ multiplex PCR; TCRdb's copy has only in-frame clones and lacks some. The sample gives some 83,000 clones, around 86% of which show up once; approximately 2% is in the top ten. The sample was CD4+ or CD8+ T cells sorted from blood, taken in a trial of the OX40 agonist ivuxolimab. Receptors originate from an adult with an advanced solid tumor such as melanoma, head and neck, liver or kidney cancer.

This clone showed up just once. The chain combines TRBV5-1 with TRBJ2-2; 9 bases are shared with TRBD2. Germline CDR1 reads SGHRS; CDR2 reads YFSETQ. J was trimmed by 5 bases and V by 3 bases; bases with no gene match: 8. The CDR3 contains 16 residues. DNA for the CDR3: TGCGCCAGCAGCTATAGCGGGAGAGGGACGACCGGGGAGCTGTTTTTT. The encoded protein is CASSYSGRGTTGELFF.

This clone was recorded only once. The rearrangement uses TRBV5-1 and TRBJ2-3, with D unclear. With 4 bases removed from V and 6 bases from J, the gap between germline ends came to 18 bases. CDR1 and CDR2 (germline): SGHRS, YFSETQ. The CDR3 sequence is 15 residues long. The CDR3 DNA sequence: TGCGCCAGCAGCCAAGCCGGGCTCGCTCCGGATACGCAGTATTTT. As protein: CASSQAGLAPDTQYF.

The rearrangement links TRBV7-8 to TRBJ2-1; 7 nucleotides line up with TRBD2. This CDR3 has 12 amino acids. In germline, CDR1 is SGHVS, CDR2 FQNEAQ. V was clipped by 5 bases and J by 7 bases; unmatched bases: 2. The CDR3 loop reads CASSRTSNEQFF. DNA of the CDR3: TGTGCCAGCAGCAGGACTAGTAATGAGCAGTTCTTC.

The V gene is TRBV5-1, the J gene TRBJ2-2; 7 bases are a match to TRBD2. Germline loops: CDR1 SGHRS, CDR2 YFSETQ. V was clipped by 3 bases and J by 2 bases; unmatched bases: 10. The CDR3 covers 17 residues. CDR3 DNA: TGCGCCAGCAGCTCCACCAGAGCTAGCGGAAACACCGGGGAGCTGTTTTTT. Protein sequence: CASSSTRASGNTGELFF.

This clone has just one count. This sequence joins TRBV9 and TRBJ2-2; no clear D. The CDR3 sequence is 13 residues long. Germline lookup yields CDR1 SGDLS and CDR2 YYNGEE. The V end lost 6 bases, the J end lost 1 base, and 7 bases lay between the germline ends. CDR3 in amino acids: CASNRQNTGELFF. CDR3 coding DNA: TGTGCCAGCAACAGACAGAACACCGGGGAGCTGTTTTTT.

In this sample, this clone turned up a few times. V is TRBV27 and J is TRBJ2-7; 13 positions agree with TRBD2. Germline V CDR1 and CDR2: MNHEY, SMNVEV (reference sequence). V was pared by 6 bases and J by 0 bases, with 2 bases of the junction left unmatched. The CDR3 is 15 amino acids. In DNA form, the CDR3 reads TGTGCCAGCAGACTAGCGGGGGGGCTCTCCTACGAGCAGTACTTC. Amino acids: CASRLAGGLSYEQYF.

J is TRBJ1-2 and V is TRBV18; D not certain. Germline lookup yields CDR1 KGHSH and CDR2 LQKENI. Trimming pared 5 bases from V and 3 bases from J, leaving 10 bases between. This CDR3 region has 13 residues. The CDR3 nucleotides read TGTGCCAGCTCATACCCCGGCTACTATGGCTACACCTTC. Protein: CASSYPGYYGYTF. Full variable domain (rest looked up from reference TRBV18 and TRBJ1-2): NAGVMQNPRHLVRRRGQEARLRCSPMKGHSHVYWYRQLPEEGLKFMVYLQKENIIDESGMPKERFSAEFPKEGPSILRIQQVVRGDSAAYFCASSYPGYYGYTFGSGTRLTVV.

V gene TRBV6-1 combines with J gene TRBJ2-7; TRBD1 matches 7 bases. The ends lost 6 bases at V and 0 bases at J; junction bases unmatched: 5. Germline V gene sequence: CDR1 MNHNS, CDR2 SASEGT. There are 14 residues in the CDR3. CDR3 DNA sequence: TGTGCCAGCAGAAAGGGGGACAGCTCCTACGAGCAGTACTTC. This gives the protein CASRKGDSSYEQYF.

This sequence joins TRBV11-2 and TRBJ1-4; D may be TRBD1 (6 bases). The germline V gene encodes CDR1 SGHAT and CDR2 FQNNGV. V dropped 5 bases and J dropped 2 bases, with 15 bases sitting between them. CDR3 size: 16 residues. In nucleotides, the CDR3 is TGTGCCAGCAGCCTTGCAAGGGGGGGGACTAATGAAAAACTGTTTTTT. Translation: CASSLARGGTNEKLFF. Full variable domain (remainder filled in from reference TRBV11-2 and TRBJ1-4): EAGVAQSPRYKIIEKRQSVAFWCNPISGHATLYWYQQILGQGPKLLIQFQNNGVVDDSQLPKDRFSAERLKGVDSTLKIQPAKLEDSAVYLCASSLARGGTNEKLFFGSGTQLSVL.

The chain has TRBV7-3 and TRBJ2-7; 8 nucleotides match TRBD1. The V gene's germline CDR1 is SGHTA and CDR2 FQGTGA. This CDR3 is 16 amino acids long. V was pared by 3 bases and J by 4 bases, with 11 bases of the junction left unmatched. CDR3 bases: TGTGCCAGCAGCTTGGGGCCCCAGGGGGCACTGTACGAGCAGTACTTC. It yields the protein CASSLGPQGALYEQYF.

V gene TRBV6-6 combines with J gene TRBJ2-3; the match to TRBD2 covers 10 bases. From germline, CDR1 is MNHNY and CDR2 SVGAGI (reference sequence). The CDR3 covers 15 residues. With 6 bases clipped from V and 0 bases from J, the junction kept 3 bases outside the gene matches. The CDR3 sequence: CASRLAGDSTDTQYF. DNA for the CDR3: TGTGCCAGCAGGCTAGCGGGGGATAGCACAGATACGCAGTATTTT.

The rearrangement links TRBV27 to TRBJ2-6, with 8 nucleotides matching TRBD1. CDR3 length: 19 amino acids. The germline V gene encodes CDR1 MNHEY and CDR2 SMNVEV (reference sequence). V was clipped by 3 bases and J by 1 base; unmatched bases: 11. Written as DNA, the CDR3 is TGTGCCAGCAGTTTCAGACTGGACAGGGCGAGGTCTGGGGCCAACGTCCTGACTTTC. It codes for CASSFRLDRARSGANVLTF.

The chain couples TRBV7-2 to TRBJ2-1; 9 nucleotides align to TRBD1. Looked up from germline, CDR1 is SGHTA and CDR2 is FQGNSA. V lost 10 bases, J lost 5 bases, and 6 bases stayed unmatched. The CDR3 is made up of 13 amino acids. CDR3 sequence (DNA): TGTGCCACAAAAGGACAGGGGCACAATGAGCAGTTCTTC. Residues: CATKGQGHNEQFF.

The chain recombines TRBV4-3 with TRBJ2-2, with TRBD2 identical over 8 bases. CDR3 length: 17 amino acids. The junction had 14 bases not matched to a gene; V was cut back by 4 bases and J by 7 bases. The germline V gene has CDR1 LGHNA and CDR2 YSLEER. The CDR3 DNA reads TGCGCCAGCAGCCCCTTCGTAAGCGGGAGTGATGGCGGGGAGCTGTTTTTT. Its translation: CASSPFVSGSDGGELFF.

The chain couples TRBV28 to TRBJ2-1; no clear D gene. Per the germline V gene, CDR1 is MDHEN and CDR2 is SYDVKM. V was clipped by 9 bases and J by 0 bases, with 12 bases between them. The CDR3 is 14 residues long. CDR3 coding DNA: TGTGCCAGTCGACGCCAGACCTCCTACAATGAGCAGTTCTTC. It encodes CASRRQTSYNEQFF.

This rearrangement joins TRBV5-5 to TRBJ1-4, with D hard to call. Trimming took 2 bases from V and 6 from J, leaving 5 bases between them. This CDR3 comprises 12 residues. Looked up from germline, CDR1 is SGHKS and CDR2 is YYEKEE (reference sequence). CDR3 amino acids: CASSFLDEKLFF. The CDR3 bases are TGTGCCAGCAGCTTTTTGGATGAAAAACTGTTTTTT.

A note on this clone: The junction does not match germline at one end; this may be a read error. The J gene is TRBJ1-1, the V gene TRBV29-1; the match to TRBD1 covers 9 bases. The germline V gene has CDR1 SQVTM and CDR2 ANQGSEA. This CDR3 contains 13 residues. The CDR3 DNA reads TGCAGCGTCCGACAGGGGGTGAATACTGAAGCTTTCTTT. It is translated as CSVRQGVNTEAFF.

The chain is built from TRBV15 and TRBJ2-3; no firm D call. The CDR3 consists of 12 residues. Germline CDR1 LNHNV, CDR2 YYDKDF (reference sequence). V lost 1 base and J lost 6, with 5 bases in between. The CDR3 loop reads CATSRGYDTQYF. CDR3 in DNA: TGTGCCACCAGCAGAGGATACGATACGCAGTATTTT.

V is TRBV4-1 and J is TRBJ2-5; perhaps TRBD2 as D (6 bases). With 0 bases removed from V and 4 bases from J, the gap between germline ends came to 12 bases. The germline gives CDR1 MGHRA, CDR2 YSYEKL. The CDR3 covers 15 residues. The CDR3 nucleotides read TGCGCCAGCAGCCAAGACCCCGCGGGACTAGAGACCCAGTACTTC. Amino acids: CASSQDPAGLETQYF.

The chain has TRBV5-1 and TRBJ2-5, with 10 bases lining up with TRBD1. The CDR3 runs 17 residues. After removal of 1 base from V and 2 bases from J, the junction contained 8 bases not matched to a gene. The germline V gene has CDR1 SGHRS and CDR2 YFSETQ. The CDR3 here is CASSLNGQGVRQETQYF. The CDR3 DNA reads TGCGCCAGCAGCTTGAACGGACAGGGGGTACGTCAAGAGACCCAGTACTTC.

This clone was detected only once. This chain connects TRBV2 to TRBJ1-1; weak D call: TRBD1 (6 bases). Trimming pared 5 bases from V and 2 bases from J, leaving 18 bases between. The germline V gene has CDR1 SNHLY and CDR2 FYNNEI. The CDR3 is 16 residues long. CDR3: CASSSNLSGGNTEAFF. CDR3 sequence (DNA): TGTGCCAGCAGTAGCAATCTCTCCGGGGGCAACACTGAAGCTTTCTTT.

CDR3 in amino acids: CASSSGGGFPGELFF. For the CDR3, the DNA is TGCGCCAGCAGCAGTGGGGGGGGGTTCCCCGGGGAGCTGTTTTTT. The V call is TRBV10-1, the J call TRBJ2-2; 7 nucleotides line up with TRBD2. Trimming removed 6 bases from V and 6 bases from J; junction bases left unmatched: 10. The CDR3 covers 15 residues. Germline loops: CDR1 WNHNN, CDR2 SYGVQD (reference sequence).

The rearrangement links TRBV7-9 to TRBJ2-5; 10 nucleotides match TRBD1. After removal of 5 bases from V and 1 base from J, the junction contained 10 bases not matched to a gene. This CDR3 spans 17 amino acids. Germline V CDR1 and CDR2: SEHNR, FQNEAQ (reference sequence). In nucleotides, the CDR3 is TGTGCCAGCAGCCCCGGGACAGGGGCCATTACCCAAGAGACCCAGTACTTC. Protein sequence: CASSPGTGAITQETQYF.

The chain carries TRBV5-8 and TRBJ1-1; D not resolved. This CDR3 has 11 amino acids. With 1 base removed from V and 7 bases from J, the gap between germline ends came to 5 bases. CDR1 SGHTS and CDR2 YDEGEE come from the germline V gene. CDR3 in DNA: TGTGCCAGCAGCTTGAGGGATGAAGCTTTCTTT. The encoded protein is CASSLRDEAFF.

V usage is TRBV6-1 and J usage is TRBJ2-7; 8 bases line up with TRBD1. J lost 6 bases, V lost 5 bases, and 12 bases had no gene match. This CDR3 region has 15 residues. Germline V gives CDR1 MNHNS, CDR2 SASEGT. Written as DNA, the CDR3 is TGTGCCAGCAGTTTCGCCGGGACAGGTCGACGCGAGCAGTACTTC. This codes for CASSFAGTGRREQYF.

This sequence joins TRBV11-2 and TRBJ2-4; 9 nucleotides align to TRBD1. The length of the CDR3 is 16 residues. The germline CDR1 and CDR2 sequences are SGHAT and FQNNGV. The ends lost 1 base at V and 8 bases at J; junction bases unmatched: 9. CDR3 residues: CASSLGAGTGMYIQYF. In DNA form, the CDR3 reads TGTGCCAGCAGCTTAGGGGCCGGGACAGGGATGTACATTCAGTACTTC.